The clone carrying this TCR beta chain has a single count. The CDR3 consists of 12 residues. The germline V and J ends were trimmed by 3 bases and 4 bases, with 7 bases remaining between them. Germline V CDR1 and CDR2: SNHLY, FYNNEI. The data were obtained in a study of technical replicates of blood from a few donors. Libraries were prepared by immunoSEQ multiplex PCR; TCRdb keeps only in-frame clonotypes and omits some of them. This table has around 61,000 clones, almost 97% appearing once. Source material: T cells isolated from PBMCs. The V gene is TRBV2, the J gene TRBJ2-7; D unresolved. The clonotype originates from a human donor in good health. The CDR3 protein is CASSDVRYEQYF. CDR3 DNA: TGTGCCAGCAGTGATGTCAGGTACGAGCAGTACTTC.